This T cell receptor (beta chain) was documented in a study of T cells in Graves' hyperthyroidism and ophthalmopathy. General study results and limits: Separating ophthalmopathy from stable hyperthyroidism was achieved by a 13 V-J model.

Germline CDR1 and CDR2: SGDLS and YYNGEE. The CDR3 totals 16 residues. Trimming stripped 5 bases from V and 0 bases from J, with 15 bases between. Diagnostic assessment was based on clinical symptoms, serum thyroxine and TRAb, thyroid ultrasound and orbital computed tomography. Cells are PBMCs isolated from more than 8.5 ml of fresh blood. TCR beta CDR3 regions were amplified from RNA. The HTBI primer set was used in a first-round RT-PCR of the TCR CDR3. MiXCR, applied by TCRdb to the multiplex PCR reads, yields one record per CDR3 protein. The table lists under 300,000 distinct CDR3 sequences, about 20% of them singletons. As concerns this clonotype: Antigen unknown.

Input material: blood. The origin of this receptor is a man aged 25-40 years with Graves' ophthalmopathy. V and J are TRBV9 and TRBJ2-1; D is possibly TRBD2 (5 bases). CDR3 sequence (DNA): TGTGCCAGCAGTTACCCTGGACGGGGCTCCTACAATGAGCAGTTCTTC. Translated, it gives CASSYPGRGSYNEQFF.